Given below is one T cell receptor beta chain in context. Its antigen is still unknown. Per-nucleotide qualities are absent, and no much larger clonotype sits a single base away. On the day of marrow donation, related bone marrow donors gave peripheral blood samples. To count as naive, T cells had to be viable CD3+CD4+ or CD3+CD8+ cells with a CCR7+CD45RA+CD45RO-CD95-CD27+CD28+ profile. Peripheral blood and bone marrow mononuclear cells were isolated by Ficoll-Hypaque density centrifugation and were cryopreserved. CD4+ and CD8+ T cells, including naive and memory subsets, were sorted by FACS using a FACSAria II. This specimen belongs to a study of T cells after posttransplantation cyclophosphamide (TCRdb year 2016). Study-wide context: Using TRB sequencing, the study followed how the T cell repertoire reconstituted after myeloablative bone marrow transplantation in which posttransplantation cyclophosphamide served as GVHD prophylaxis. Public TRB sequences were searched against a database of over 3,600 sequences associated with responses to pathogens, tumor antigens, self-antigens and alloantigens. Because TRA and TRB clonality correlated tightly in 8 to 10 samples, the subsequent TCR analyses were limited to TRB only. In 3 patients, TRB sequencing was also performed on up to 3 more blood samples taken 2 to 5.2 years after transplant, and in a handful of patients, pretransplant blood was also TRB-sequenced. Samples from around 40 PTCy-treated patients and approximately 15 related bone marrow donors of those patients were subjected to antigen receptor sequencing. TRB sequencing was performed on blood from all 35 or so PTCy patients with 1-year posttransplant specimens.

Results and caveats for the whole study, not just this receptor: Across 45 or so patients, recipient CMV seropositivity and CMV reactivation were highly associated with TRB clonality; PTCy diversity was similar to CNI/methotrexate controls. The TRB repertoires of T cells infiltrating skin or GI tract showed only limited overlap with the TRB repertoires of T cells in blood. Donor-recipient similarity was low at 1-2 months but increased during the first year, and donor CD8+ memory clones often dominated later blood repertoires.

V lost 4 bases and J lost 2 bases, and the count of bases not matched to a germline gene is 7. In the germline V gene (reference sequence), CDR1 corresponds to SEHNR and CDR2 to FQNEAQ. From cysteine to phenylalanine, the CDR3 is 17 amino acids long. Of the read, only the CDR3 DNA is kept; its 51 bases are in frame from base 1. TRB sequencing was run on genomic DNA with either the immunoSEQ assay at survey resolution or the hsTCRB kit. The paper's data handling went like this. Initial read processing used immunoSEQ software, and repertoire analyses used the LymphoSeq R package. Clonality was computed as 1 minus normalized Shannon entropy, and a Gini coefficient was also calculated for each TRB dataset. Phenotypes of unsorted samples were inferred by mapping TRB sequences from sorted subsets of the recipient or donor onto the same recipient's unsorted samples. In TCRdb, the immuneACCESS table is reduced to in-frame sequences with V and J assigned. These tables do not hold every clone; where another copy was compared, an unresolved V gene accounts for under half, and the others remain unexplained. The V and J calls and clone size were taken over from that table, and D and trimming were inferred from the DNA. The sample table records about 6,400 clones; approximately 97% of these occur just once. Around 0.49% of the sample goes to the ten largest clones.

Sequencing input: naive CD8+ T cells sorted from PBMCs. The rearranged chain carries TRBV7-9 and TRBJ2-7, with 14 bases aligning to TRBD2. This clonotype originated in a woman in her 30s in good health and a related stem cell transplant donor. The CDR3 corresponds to CASSSRLAGGQTYEQYF. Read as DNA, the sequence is TGTGCCAGCAGCTCCCGACTAGCGGGGGGGCAGACCTACGAGCAGTACTTC.